This T cell receptor beta chain was retrieved from a study of vaccination and CD4 T cells after COVID-19. In its sample, this clonotype was seen a few times. The antigen is not known. With the Oncomine TCR Beta short-read assay, DNA from cultured CD4+ T cells was sequenced. TCRdb fed the PCR reads into MiXCR, producing one record per CDR3 protein. The table records some 10,000 distinct CDR3 sequences, less than 65% of them present only once. Trimming took 5 bases from V and 8 from J; bases not matched to a gene: 10. CDR3 size: 14 residues. Germline assignment: CDR1 SGHTA and CDR2 FQGNSA. The sample's treatment: roughly ten-day PBMC culture with coronavirus spike peptide pools or control peptides (ViraFEST assay). Expansion of antigen-specific T cells with peptide pools by ViraFEST preceded sequencing of TCRs. It was on days 3 and 7 that half the medium was replaced with fresh IL-2 medium.

The chain uses TRBV7-2 and TRBJ1-2; 8 bases map to TRBD1. Sequenced material: CD4+ T cells from blood, cultured in vitro. This TCR derives from a human donor who had recovered from COVID-19. The DNA of the CDR3 is TGTGCCAGCAGCCTTCAGGGGGCAATGGAGGGCTACACCTTC. It yields the protein CASSLQGAMEGYTF.